This T cell receptor beta chain was sequenced for a study of cytomegalovirus exposure and HLA in healthy donors. Study outcomes and limitations: Other equally common chains were less clonally expanded than HLA-associated TCR beta chains, a later analysis showed.

PCR involved 60 Vbeta and 13 Jbeta primers. Repertoires were generated with immunoSEQ multiplex PCR, while TCRdb's copy carries only in-frame clones and drops some. The sample comprises under 250,000 clones, 76% of which are singletons, and 0.6% to 0.7% rests with the top ten. Only a few counts were recorded for this clone. Its antigen is undetermined. The CDR3 extends over 17 amino acids. V gave up 4 bases and J gave up 4 bases, with 22 bases separating them. The germline V gene encodes CDR1 SGHRS and CDR2 YFSETQ. This receptor was taken from a man younger than 35 in good health and CMV-seronegative. The rearrangement joins TRBV5-1 to TRBJ2-3, with D uncertain. The sequenced sample consisted of PBMCs. CDR3 sequence (DNA): TGCGCCAGCAGCCTGGGCGACCTCGAGGTCGCAGCAGATACGCAGTATTTT. This sequence encodes CASSLGDLEVAADTQYF.